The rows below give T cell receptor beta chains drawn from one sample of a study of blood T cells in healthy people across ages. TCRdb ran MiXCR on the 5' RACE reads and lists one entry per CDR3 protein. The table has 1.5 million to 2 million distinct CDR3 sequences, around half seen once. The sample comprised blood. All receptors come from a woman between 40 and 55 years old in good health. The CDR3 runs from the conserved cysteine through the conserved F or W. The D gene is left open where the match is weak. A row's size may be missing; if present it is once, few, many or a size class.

CDR3: CASSLKRRETQYF
DNA: TGTGCCAGCAGCTTGAAACGGCGAGAGACCCAGTACTTC
J: TRBJ2-5
V: TRBV7-2
size: few
D: .

CDR3: CASSLAGTSGPTGTQYF
DNA: TGTGCCAGCAGTTTAGCAGGGACTAGCGGCCCCACCGGTACGCAGTATTTT
J: TRBJ2-3
V: TRBV27
size: .
D: TRBD2

CDR3: CSATGGLRNDEQFF
DNA: TGCAGTGCTACCGGGGGGTTAAGAAACGATGAGCAGTTCTTC
J: TRBJ2-1
V: TRBV20-1
size: few
D: TRBD2

CDR3: CASSYDDRTEAFF
DNA: TGTGCCAGCAGTTACGATGACAGGACTGAAGCTTTCTTT
J: TRBJ1-1
V: TRBV6-5
size: .
D: .

CDR3: CASTGQGPGLSGYTF
DNA: TGTGCCAGCACGGGACAGGGGCCCGGTTTGTCTGGCTACACCTTC
J: TRBJ1-2
V: TRBV28
size: few
D: TRBD1

CDR3: CASLNRGLGNTEAFF
DNA: TGTGCCAGCCTGAACAGGGGGCTTGGGAACACTGAAGCTTTCTTT
J: TRBJ1-1
V: TRBV6-5
size: .
D: TRBD1

CDR3: CACSSVGTSGYEQYF
DNA: TGTGCCTGCAGCTCAGTCGGGACTAGCGGCTACGAGCAGTACTTC
J: TRBJ2-7
V: TRBV7-2
size: .
D: TRBD2

CDR3: CSARVPGAPGELFF
DNA: TGCAGTGCTAGAGTTCCGGGGGCCCCCGGGGAGCTGTTTTTT
J: TRBJ2-2
V: TRBV20-1
size: once
D: .

CDR3: CSASLLQGAHYGYTF
DNA: TGCAGTGCCTCTCTCTTGCAGGGGGCTCACTATGGCTACACCTTC
J: TRBJ1-2
V: TRBV20-1
size: .
D: TRBD1

CDR3: CASSLQPRTGVYTF
DNA: TGCGCCAGCAGCTTACAACCGAGGACAGGGGTCTACACCTTC
J: TRBJ1-2
V: TRBV5-1
size: .
D: TRBD1

CDR3: CASSQEAGDYGYTF
DNA: TGTGCCAGCAGCCAAGAGGCAGGAGACTATGGCTACACCTTC
J: TRBJ1-2
V: TRBV4-2
size: few
D: .

CDR3: CASKPSGPSYEQYF
DNA: TGTGCCAGCAAACCTAGCGGGCCCTCCTACGAGCAGTACTTC
J: TRBJ2-7
V: TRBV12-3/TRBV12-4
size: .
D: TRBD2

CDR3: CASRTGGLETQYF
DNA: TGTGCCAGCCGAACCGGGGGGTTAGAGACCCAGTACTTC
J: TRBJ2-5
V: TRBV6-6
size: .
D: TRBD2

CDR3: CASSPQRGTNEQYF
DNA: TGTGCCAGCAGCCCCCAGCGGGGTACGAATGAGCAGTACTTC
J: TRBJ2-7
V: TRBV7-3
size: .
D: TRBD2

CDR3: CASAIALTGTIYGYTF
DNA: TGTGCCAGCGCAATCGCTCTGACGGGCACTATCTATGGCTACACCTTC
J: TRBJ1-2
V: TRBV6-2/TRBV6-3
size: .
D: .

CDR3: CASRQTRDSSSTDTQYF
DNA: TGTGCCAGCAGGCAGACCCGGGACTCCTCTAGCACAGATACGCAGTATTTT
J: TRBJ2-3
V: TRBV28
size: few
D: .

CDR3: CASSQDRVATDTQYF
DNA: TGCGCCAGCAGCCAAGATAGGGTAGCCACAGATACGCAGTATTTT
J: TRBJ2-3
V: TRBV4-3
size: .
D: .

CDR3: CASSGQEGWSYYNEQFF
DNA: TGTGCCAGCTCGGGGCAGGAGGGATGGAGTTACTACAATGAGCAGTTCTTC
J: TRBJ2-1
V: TRBV7-2
size: .
D: .

CDR3: CSVGPMGQGLRGYTF
DNA: TGCAGCGTTGGCCCAATGGGACAGGGCCTCCGGGGCTACACCTTC
J: TRBJ1-2
V: TRBV29-1
size: few
D: TRBD1

CDR3: CASSYTGGENTQYF
DNA: TGTGCCAGCAGTTACACAGGGGGCGAAAATACGCAGTATTTT
J: TRBJ2-3
V: TRBV6-2/TRBV6-3
size: .
D: TRBD1

CDR3: CASSYSRERPTYEQYF
DNA: TGTGCCAGCAGTTACTCGAGAGAACGTCCCACCTACGAGCAGTACTTC
J: TRBJ2-7
V: TRBV6-2/TRBV6-3
size: .
D: .

CDR3: CASSPALGGQETQYF
DNA: TGTGCCAGCAGCCCCGCGCTGGGTGGTCAAGAGACCCAGTACTTC
J: TRBJ2-5
V: TRBV7-2
size: .
D: .

CDR3: CASSSRGGYGYTF
DNA: TGTGCCAGCAGTTCCAGGGGCGGCTATGGCTACACCTTC
J: TRBJ1-2
V: TRBV7-2
size: many
D: .

CDR3: CASSDPDYVSETQYF
DNA: TGTGCCAGCAGCGACCCGGACTACGTATCGGAGACCCAGTACTTC
J: TRBJ2-5
V: TRBV5-6
size: .
D: .

CDR3: CASSRNTGTDTQYF
DNA: TGTGCCAGCAGTCGGAACACGGGGACAGATACGCAGTATTTT
J: TRBJ2-3
V: TRBV3-1
size: .
D: .

CDR3: CSVEGGWSDPMDTQYF
DNA: TGCAGCGTTGAAGGGGGGTGGTCCGACCCCATGGATACGCAGTATTTT
J: TRBJ2-3
V: TRBV29-1
size: .
D: .

CDR3: CASTLDRYTDTQYF
DNA: TGTGCCAGCACCCTGGACAGGTACACAGATACGCAGTATTTT
J: TRBJ2-3
V: TRBV18
size: once
D: TRBD1

CDR3: CASSQGTSGAADTQYF
DNA: TGCGCCAGCAGCCAAGGTACTAGCGGGGCTGCAGATACGCAGTATTTT
J: TRBJ2-3
V: TRBV4-3
size: few
D: TRBD2

CDR3: CSGSWTATNEKLFF
DNA: TGCAGCGGGAGTTGGACAGCAACTAATGAAAAACTGTTTTTT
J: TRBJ1-4
V: TRBV29-1
size: .
D: .

CDR3: CASSLVSGGRFPDTQYF
DNA: TGTGCCAGCAGCTTAGTTAGCGGGGGCCGTTTTCCAGATACGCAGTATTTT
J: TRBJ2-3
V: TRBV11-2
size: .
D: TRBD2

CDR3: CATSRGSGSTDTQYF
DNA: TGTGCCACCAGTCGGGGTAGCGGGAGCACAGATACGCAGTATTTT
J: TRBJ2-3
V: TRBV24-1
size: .
D: TRBD2

CDR3: CASSPTGLGAADTQYF
DNA: TGTGCCAGCAGCCCCACCGGACTAGGAGCTGCAGATACGCAGTATTTT
J: TRBJ2-3
V: TRBV9
size: .
D: TRBD2

CDR3: CASRKTGRNSPLHF
DNA: TGTGCCAGCAGGAAGACAGGGCGCAATTCACCCCTCCACTTT
J: TRBJ1-6
V: TRBV12-3/TRBV12-4
size: .
D: TRBD1

CDR3: CASSQDGGGLGHNEQFF
DNA: TGCGCCAGCAGCCAAGACGGGGGGGGTCTAGGCCACAATGAGCAGTTCTTC
J: TRBJ2-1
V: TRBV4-3
size: few
D: TRBD2

CDR3: CASSYDESGSSYNEQFF
DNA: TGTGCCAGCAGTTACGATGAGTCAGGTAGCTCCTACAATGAGCAGTTCTTC
J: TRBJ2-1
V: TRBV6-2/TRBV6-3
size: .
D: .

CDR3: CASSLVQPYEQYF
DNA: TGTGCCAGCAGCTTAGTCCAGCCCTACGAGCAGTACTTC
J: TRBJ2-7
V: TRBV11-2
size: few
D: .

CDR3: CASSQDLGANEQFF
DNA: TGTGCCAGCAGCCAAGATCTTGGGGCCAATGAGCAGTTCTTC
J: TRBJ2-1
V: TRBV14
size: .
D: .

CDR3: CASSRKGPGDIQYF
DNA: TGTGCCAGCAGCCGTAAGGGGCCTGGGGACATTCAGTACTTC
J: TRBJ2-4
V: TRBV3-1
size: few
D: .

CDR3: CASRWSRGTEAFF
DNA: TGTGCCAGCAGGTGGAGTCGGGGCACTGAAGCTTTCTTT
J: TRBJ1-1
V: TRBV12-3/TRBV12-4
size: few
D: .

CDR3: CSVASGAVYEQYF
DNA: TGCAGCGTTGCCTCGGGGGCGGTGTACGAGCAGTACTTC
J: TRBJ2-7
V: TRBV29-1
size: few
D: .

CDR3: CATRRSSSYNSPLHF
DNA: TGTGCCACGAGGCGGAGTAGCTCCTATAATTCACCCCTCCACTTT
J: TRBJ1-6
V: TRBV15
size: .
D: .

CDR3: CSVGPLPQYF
DNA: TGCAGCGTTGGCCCCTTGCCGCAGTACTTC
J: TRBJ2-5
V: TRBV29-1
size: many
D: .

CDR3: CASRYTGTGYSTEAFF
DNA: TGTGCCAGCAGATACACCGGGACAGGGTATTCGACTGAAGCTTTCTTT
J: TRBJ1-1
V: TRBV6-5
size: .
D: TRBD1

CDR3: CSGSGGGNEQFF
DNA: TGCAGTGGGAGTGGCGGGGGAAATGAGCAGTTCTTC
J: TRBJ2-1
V: TRBV20-1
size: .
D: TRBD2

CDR3: CASRKGDWETQYF
DNA: TGTGCCAGCAGAAAAGGGGATTGGGAGACCCAGTACTTC
J: TRBJ2-5
V: TRBV25-1
size: .
D: .

CDR3: CAIGTLGEQFF
DNA: TGTGCCATTGGGACCCTGGGTGAGCAGTTCTTC
J: TRBJ2-1
V: TRBV12-3/TRBV12-4
size: once
D: .

CDR3: CASSLSTGASGAYEQYF
DNA: TGTGCCAGCAGCCTCTCTACGGGGGCTAGCGGGGCCTACGAGCAGTACTTC
J: TRBJ2-7
V: TRBV9
size: few
D: TRBD2

CDR3: CASTLSPGQGVPLHF
DNA: TGTGCCAGCACCTTATCACCGGGACAGGGAGTCCCCCTCCACTTT
J: TRBJ1-6
V: TRBV7-2
size: .
D: TRBD1

CDR3: CASSLVRAGETQYF
DNA: TGTGCCAGCAGCTTAGTAAGGGCCGGGGAGACCCAGTACTTC
J: TRBJ2-5
V: TRBV7-6
size: .
D: .

CDR3: CASRSGRTTSVNEQFF
DNA: TGTGCCAGCAGATCGGGACGGACCACCTCGGTTAATGAGCAGTTCTTC
J: TRBJ2-1
V: TRBV6-5
size: few
D: .

CDR3: CASSGADRAILYF
DNA: TGTGCCAGCAGCGGGGCAGACCGAGCTATTCTGTACTTC
J: TRBJ2-7
V: TRBV3-1
size: .
D: .

CDR3: CASISIGQGVIGELFF
DNA: TGTGCCAGCATTTCCATAGGACAGGGGGTTATCGGGGAGCTGTTTTTT
J: TRBJ2-2
V: TRBV6-6
size: .
D: TRBD1

CDR3: CSARRQGSYGYTF
DNA: TGCAGTGCTAGGCGACAGGGGAGCTATGGCTACACCTTC
J: TRBJ1-2
V: TRBV20-1
size: .
D: TRBD1

CDR3: CASRMTGQGYYGYTF
DNA: TGTGCCAGCAGAATGACGGGACAGGGGTACTATGGCTACACCTTC
J: TRBJ1-2
V: TRBV25-1
size: .
D: TRBD1

CDR3: CASSQDFSVSVYGYTF
DNA: TGCGCCAGCAGCCAAGATTTCTCCGTAAGCGTCTATGGCTACACCTTC
J: TRBJ1-2
V: TRBV4-3
size: .
D: .

CDR3: CASSLYGQGEGETQYF
DNA: TGTGCCAGCAGCTTATACGGGCAAGGGGAAGGAGAGACCCAGTACTTC
J: TRBJ2-5
V: TRBV7-9
size: few
D: .

CDR3: CASSPSRVAGGLETQYF
DNA: TGTGCCAGCAGTCCCTCGAGAGTAGCGGGGGGGCTTGAGACCCAGTACTTC
J: TRBJ2-5
V: TRBV27
size: .
D: TRBD2